The clone carrying this T cell receptor beta chain was seen at least ten times. Its antigen is not known. This sample's time point: persistent/refractory GD, antithyroid drugs over 5 years with positive TRAb. PBMC-derived RNA was used for the TCR library. The record originates from a study of regulatory T cells in long-lasting Graves disease. Study outcomes and limitations: Patients with persistent Graves' had lower TCR diversity than newly diagnosed patients.

Relying on iRepertoire HTBI primers and Arm-PCR of CDR3 regions, the team built TCR beta libraries. TCRdb passed the multiplex PCR reads through MiXCR, listing each CDR3 protein once. The data hold 400,000 to 500,000 distinct CDR3 sequences, with around a fifth observed a single time. This TCR derives from a female donor with Graves disease. This specimen consisted of peripheral blood mononuclear cells (PBMCs), obtained when the disease was refractory, from a patient treated with antithyroid drugs.

CDR3 DNA sequence: TGTGCCAGCAGCTCGCACTTCCGGGGCGAAGCTTTCTTT. Translating gives CASSSHFRGEAFF. The rearrangement links TRBV7-8 to TRBJ1-1, with TRBD1 as a possible D gene (5 bases). Germline V gene sequence: CDR1 SGHVS, CDR2 FQNEAQ. Trimming took 4 bases from V and 8 from J, leaving 14 bases between them. CDR3 size: 13 residues.